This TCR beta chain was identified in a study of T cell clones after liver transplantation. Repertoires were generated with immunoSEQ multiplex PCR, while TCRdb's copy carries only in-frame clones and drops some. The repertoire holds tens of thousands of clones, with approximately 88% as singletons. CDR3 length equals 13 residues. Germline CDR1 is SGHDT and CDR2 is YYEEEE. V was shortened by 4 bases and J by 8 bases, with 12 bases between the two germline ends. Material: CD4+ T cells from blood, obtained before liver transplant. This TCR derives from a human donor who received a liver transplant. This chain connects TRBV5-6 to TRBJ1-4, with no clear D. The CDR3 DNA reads TGTGCCAGCAGCCCCCGCGGAGCGGAAAAACTGTTTTTT. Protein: CASSPRGAEKLFF.